These 17 T cell receptor beta chains share one sample of origin, sequenced in a study of cytomegalovirus exposure and HLA in healthy donors. Primers for the PCR totalled 60 Vbeta and 13 Jbeta. Assay used: immunoSEQ multiplex PCR; TCRdb lists only in-frame clones, some missing. The sample contains roughly 120,000 clones, 80% to 90% of which appear only once. The material sequenced was PBMCs. The receptors stem from a man aged 40-49 years in good health and CMV-seronegative.

This clone has a handful of counts. This chain uses TRBV30 with TRBJ1-4; D is uncertain. Germline CDR1 is GTSNPN and CDR2 is SVGIG (reference sequence). The CDR3 is 13 amino acids. The V and J ends lost 3 bases and 8 bases respectively, with 13 bases between them. The CDR3 sequence: CAWSVGSREKLFF. The CDR3 nucleotides are TGTGCCTGGAGCGTCGGGAGCCGAGAAAAACTGTTTTTT.

The V and J genes are TRBV18 and TRBJ1-1; maybe TRBD1 (5 bases). The CDR3 contains 14 residues. CDR1 is KGHSH and CDR2 is LQKENI in the germline V gene. V lost 3 bases and J 1 base, leaving 9 bases between the germline ends. CDR3 sequence reads: CASSPRQSNTEAFF. The CDR3 region has the DNA TGTGCCAGCTCACCGCGACAGTCGAACACTGAAGCTTTCTTT.

This chain links TRBV7-8 with TRBJ2-1, with 12 nucleotides matching TRBD2. The germline CDR1 and CDR2 sequences are SGHVS and FQNEAQ. The CDR3 covers 13 residues. The trim removed 1 base at V and 14 bases at J, leaving 3 bases unmatched. The CDR3 DNA reads as TGTGCCAGCAGCTTAGTGCTAGCGGGAGGGGAGTTCTTC. Translating it yields CASSLVLAGGEFF.

A few counts support this clone. The rearrangement joins TRBV4-3 to TRBJ1-3; no clear D gene. Trimming shortened V by 1 base and J by 0 bases, and 10 bases separated the two germline ends. Germline V lookup: CDR1 LGHNA, CDR2 YSLEER. The CDR3 has 16 residues. CDR3 sequence: CASSQAVAVSGNTIYF. The DNA of the CDR3 is TGCGCCAGCAGCCAAGCCGTCGCGGTCTCTGGAAACACCATATATTTT.

The V and J genes are TRBV27 and TRBJ1-1, with D unclear. The CDR3 extends over 14 amino acids. Germline loops: CDR1 MNHEY, CDR2 SMNVEV (reference sequence). V lost 1 base, J lost 1 base, and 7 bases lay in between. The CDR3 sequence: CASSLFGANTEAFF. In DNA form, the CDR3 reads TGTGCCAGCAGTTTATTCGGAGCGAACACTGAAGCTTTCTTT.

The rearrangement joins TRBV6-1 to TRBJ2-4; 9 bases line up with TRBD2. Germline lookup yields CDR1 MNHNS and CDR2 SASEGT. V lost 1 base and J lost 1; bases outside the gene matches: 2. The CDR3 spans 16 residues. CDR3 in amino acids: CASSEGGLAAKNIQYF. CDR3 nucleotide sequence: TGTGCCAGCAGTGAAGGGGGACTAGCCGCCAAAAACATTCAGTACTTC.

V is TRBV2 and J is TRBJ2-7; weak D call: TRBD2 (6 bases). V was shortened by 5 bases and J by 1 base, with 6 bases between the two germline ends. Germline V lookup: CDR1 SNHLY, CDR2 FYNNEI. The CDR3 covers 12 residues. CDR3 coding DNA: TGTGCCAGCAGTCGGGAGTCCTACGAGCAGTACTTC. The encoded protein is CASSRESYEQYF. Looking up the rest from reference TRBV2 and TRBJ2-7 gives the full variable domain: EPEVTQTPSHQVTQMGQEVILRCVPISNHLYFYWYRQILGQKVEFLVSFYNNEISEKSEIFDDQFSVERPDGSNFTLKIRSTKLEDSAMYFCASSRESYEQYFGPGTRLTVT.

This clone has only a few counts. CDR3 sequence (DNA): TGTGCCAGCCCGCCGGTCGGGGATAGCTCTGGGGCCAACGTCCTGACTTTC. As protein: CASPPVGDSSGANVLTF. J is TRBJ2-6 and V is TRBV7-8; D may be TRBD2 (5 bases). Germline V lookup: CDR1 SGHVS, CDR2 FQNEAQ. Trimming removed 8 bases at V and 0 bases at J, with 17 bases between. CDR3 size: 17 residues.

The chain uses TRBV9 and TRBJ2-4; 10 bases fit TRBD1. The germline V gene has CDR1 SGDLS and CDR2 YYNGEE. Trimming took 0 bases from V and 8 from J; bases not matched to a gene: 11. The CDR3 runs 17 residues. The CDR3 reads CASSVGGGTGALDIQYF. DNA of the CDR3: TGTGCCAGCAGCGTAGGGGGGGGGACAGGGGCTTTAGACATTCAGTACTTC.

The chain uses TRBV7-3 and TRBJ2-3; a weak D match, TRBD2 (6 bases). The V end lost 8 bases, the J end lost 0 bases, and 15 bases lay between the germline ends. Germline loops: CDR1 SGHTA, CDR2 FQGTGA. The CDR3 loop spans 15 amino acids. CDR3 protein: CASLPTSSSTDTQYF. CDR3 in DNA: TGTGCCAGCCTACCGACTAGTTCTAGCACAGATACGCAGTATTTT.

This chain links TRBV2 with TRBJ1-5; D possibly corresponds to TRBD1 (6 bases). Trimming took 6 bases from V and 5 from J, leaving 11 bases between them. This CDR3 spans 13 amino acids. Per germline, CDR1 SNHLY and CDR2 FYNNEI. The CDR3 DNA sequence: TGTGCCAGCAGCCGGGACAAGGATCAGCCCCAGCATTTT. Its translation: CASSRDKDQPQHF.

The chain joins TRBV2 to TRBJ1-2, with D possibly being TRBD1 (5 bases). Germline CDR1 and CDR2: SNHLY and FYNNEI. The V end lost 7 bases, the J end lost 2 bases, and 14 bases lay between the germline ends. This CDR3 is built from 14 residues. The CDR3 loop reads CASKGQIRNYGYTF. The CDR3 DNA is TGTGCCAGCAAAGGACAAATTAGAAACTATGGCTACACCTTC.

The chain joins TRBV2 to TRBJ1-5; possible D gene TRBD1, 5 bases. V was clipped by 8 bases and J by 4 bases, with 18 bases between them. The germline CDR1 and CDR2 sequences are SNHLY and FYNNEI. CDR3 size: 15 residues. For the CDR3, the DNA is TGTGCCAGCGGAGCCCTCGGCAGGGAAAATCAGCCCCAGCATTTT. As protein: CASGALGRENQPQHF.

This clone was picked up a small number of times. The chain carries TRBV29-1 and TRBJ2-2; 15 nucleotides line up with TRBD2. The V gene end was trimmed by 6 bases and the J gene end by 5 bases; junction bases not matched to a gene: 4. Germline CDR1 and CDR2: SQVTM and ANQGSEA. This CDR3 comprises 15 residues. CDR3 residues: CSVQGLAGGTGELFF. The DNA for the CDR3 is TGCAGCGTCCAAGGACTAGCGGGAGGGACCGGGGAGCTGTTTTTT.

The chain couples TRBV6-5 to TRBJ1-5, with 7 bases identical to TRBD1. The CDR3 sequence is 14 residues long. Trimming at V came to 6 bases and at J to 1 base, leaving 3 bases not matched to a gene. CDR1 is MNHEY, CDR2 SVGAGI, per germline. The CDR3 DNA reads as TGTGCCAGCAGGCCCAGGGGGAGCAATCAGCCCCAGCATTTT. Translating gives CASRPRGSNQPQHF.

CDR3: CASSQIDLPEGNQPQHF. The CDR3 bases are TGCGCCAGCAGCCAAATTGACTTGCCAGAAGGCAATCAGCCCCAGCATTTT. The chain carries TRBV4-1 and TRBJ1-5, with D unclear. Germline-derived CDR1 and CDR2 are MGHRA and YSYEKL. There are 17 residues in the CDR3. The V gene lost 2 bases and the J gene lost 2 bases, with 16 bases spanning the gap.

The rearrangement links TRBV2 to TRBJ1-1, with D maybe TRBD1 (5 bases). V was clipped by 3 bases and J by 3 bases, with 11 bases between them. Germline CDR1 reads SNHLY; CDR2 reads FYNNEI. The CDR3 covers 14 residues. DNA of the CDR3: TGTGCCAGCAGTGATCGTGACAGATACACTGAAGCTTTCTTT. Amino acids: CASSDRDRYTEAFF. The whole variable domain, filled in from reference TRBV2 and TRBJ1-1, reads EPEVTQTPSHQVTQMGQEVILRCVPISNHLYFYWYRQILGQKVEFLVSFYNNEISEKSEIFDDQFSVERPDGSNFTLKIRSTKLEDSAMYFCASSDRDRYTEAFFGQGTRLTVV.